The TCR beta chain described here comes from a study of cytomegalovirus exposure and HLA in healthy donors. Points from the study as a whole: Compared with the roughly 700-donor mean, an Asian-associated ancestry cluster reportedly had fewer N-insertions, according to a later analysis.

The PCR ran on 60 Vbeta and 13 Jbeta primers. The assay was immunoSEQ multiplex PCR, and TCRdb's table has in-frame clones only and misses some. The table records 160,000 or so clones, around 73% of them present only once. The V gene lost 5 bases and the J gene lost 3 bases, with 11 bases spanning the gap. The CDR3 length is 14 residues. Germline V gene data show CDR1 as SGHDT and CDR2 as YYEEEE. Of note for this clone: Its specificity is not known.

Input material: PBMCs. The receptor's source is a male donor in good health and CMV-seronegative. The V and J genes are TRBV5-6 and TRBJ2-2, with D possibly TRBD1 on 6 matching bases. CDR3 sequence reads: CASRFQGYTGELFF. In DNA, the CDR3 is TGTGCCAGCAGGTTTCAGGGGTACACCGGGGAGCTGTTTTTT.